The rows below give T cell receptor beta chains drawn from one sample of a study of cytomegalovirus exposure and HLA in healthy donors. The assay was immunoSEQ multiplex PCR, and TCRdb's table has in-frame clones only and misses some. Among some 190,000 clones listed, 76% were seen once. Sequenced input: PBMCs. The origin of the receptors is a young woman in good health and CMV-seropositive. The CDR3 runs from the conserved cysteine through the conserved F or W. Fields, in order: CDR3 DNA, CDR3 protein, D gene, clone size, V gene, J gene, CDR3 length. A D gene is named only where the DNA matches it firmly. Clone sizes are given selectively: once, few, many, or a class where the clone is expanded.

TGTGCCAGCAGACTGGCGGGACAAAGGCGGGAGACTTCCTACGAGCAGTACTTC	CASRLAGQRRETSYEQYF	NA	NA	TRBV11-2	TRBJ2-7	18
TGTGCCAGCAGTTCCCCCGGGTTCGGAAACACCATATATTTT	CASSSPGFGNTIYF	NA	NA	TRBV6-5	TRBJ1-3	14
TGTGCCAGCAGATGGACAGACAATCAGCCCCAGCATTTT	CASRWTDNQPQHF	NA	NA	TRBV6-1	TRBJ1-5	13
TGTGCCTGGAGTGACCCCGGGAGGGGGCAGAATGAAAAACTGTTTTTT	CAWSDPGRGQNEKLFF	TRBD1	NA	TRBV30	TRBJ1-4	16
TGCGCCAGCAGCTTGTCGGGTGTCTACACCTTC	CASSLSGVYTF	NA	NA	TRBV5-1	TRBJ1-2	11
TGCGCCAGCAGCTTGGGAGGAGGGAACTACGAGCAGTACTTC	CASSLGGGNYEQYF	NA	NA	TRBV5-1	TRBJ2-7	14
TGTGCCAGCAGACTCGACAGTCAGGGGGGCTACACCTTC	CASRLDSQGGYTF	NA	NA	TRBV6-5	TRBJ1-2	13
TGTGCCAGCAGGGACTTTCTACAGGGCTACGAGCAGTACTTC	CASRDFLQGYEQYF	NA	NA	TRBV6-5	TRBJ2-7	14
TGTGCCAGCAGCCGAGAGGGACAGGACAACAATGAGCAGTTCTTC	CASSREGQDNNEQFF	TRBD1	few	TRBV7-2	TRBJ2-1	15
TGTGCCAGCAGTCCCGCCCTTCGGGGGACTGAAGCTTTCTTT	CASSPALRGTEAFF	NA	NA	TRBV27	TRBJ1-1	14
TGTGCCTGGAGTGTAGGGACTTACAATGAGCAGTTCTTC	CAWSVGTYNEQFF	NA	NA	TRBV30	TRBJ2-1	13
TGTGCCAGCAGCTTGTGGGGGGGGATGGGCACCGGGGAGCTGTTTTTT	CASSLWGGMGTGELFF	TRBD2	NA	TRBV5-4	TRBJ2-2	16
TGCGCCAGCAGCCAGGGGACAGGGTCGGGCACCGGGGAGCTGTTTTTT	CASSQGTGSGTGELFF	TRBD1	NA	TRBV4-3	TRBJ2-2	16
TGTGCCAGCAGCTTCCTTGCGGGTGCCGGGGAGCTGTTTTTT	CASSFLAGAGELFF	NA	NA	TRBV7-8	TRBJ2-2	14
TGCGCCAGCAGCCAAGACCTAGCGGGGGGACCCCGGTATACGCAGTATTTT	CASSQDLAGGPRYTQYF	TRBD2	NA	TRBV4-3	TRBJ2-3	17
TGCGCCAGCAGCCTCGTCAGGGGGCCAAGCTCCTACGAGCAGTACTTC	CASSLVRGPSSYEQYF	TRBD1	NA	TRBV4-1	TRBJ2-7	16
TGTGCCAGCAGTAGACAGGGTAGTGAAAAACTGCTTTTT	CASSRQGSEKLLF	TRBD1	NA	TRBV28	TRBJ1-4	13
TGTGCCAGCAGTAGACAGGGAACCAAAAACATTCAGTACTTC	CASSRQGTKNIQYF	TRBD1	few	TRBV6-6	TRBJ2-4	14
TGCGCCAGCAGCCAAGAACCCCAGGGGGAGGACACCGGGGAGCTGTTTTTT	CASSQEPQGEDTGELFF	NA	NA	TRBV4-3	TRBJ2-2	17
TGCGCCAGCAGCTCTAGCGGGGGTAGCTCCTACAATGAGCAGTTCTTC	CASSSSGGSSYNEQFF	TRBD2	NA	TRBV5-1	TRBJ2-1	16
TGTGCCAGCAGTTCGGGACTTTACACCGGGGAGCTGTTTTTT	CASSSGLYTGELFF	NA	NA	TRBV28	TRBJ2-2	14
TGTGCCAGCAGCCCCATAGCCACTTCTAATGAGCAGTTCTTC	CASSPIATSNEQFF	NA	NA	TRBV7-9	TRBJ2-1	14
TGCGCCAGCAGCGGAAACTGGGCGCCTAGCACAGATACGCAGTATTTT	CASSGNWAPSTDTQYF	NA	NA	TRBV4-3	TRBJ2-3	16
TGTGCCAGCAGCTCCGACTCCATCGTGGCCGGGGAGCTGTTTTTT	CASSSDSIVAGELFF	NA	NA	TRBV7-9	TRBJ2-2	15
TGCAGTGCCGAAGGGAGCTACGAGCAGTACTTC	CSAEGSYEQYF	NA	NA	TRBV20-1	TRBJ2-7	11
TGTGCCTGTTGGGGCGGGGAGTTTTACAATGAGCAGTTCTTC	CACWGGEFYNEQFF	NA	once	TRBV30	TRBJ2-1	14
TGCAGCGTCGGGACAGGGTTTGAAAAACTGTTTTTT	CSVGTGFEKLFF	TRBD1	few	TRBV29-1	TRBJ1-4	12
TGTGCCATCAGTGAGTCTGCAGGGCTAGCGGGGGCCCCCCCGTACTTC	CAISESAGLAGAPPYF	TRBD2	NA	TRBV10-3	TRBJ2-5	16
TGTGCCAGCAGCTTAGCCCGTGCAGGGGAATACCAAGAGACCCAGTACTTC	CASSLARAGEYQETQYF	NA	NA	TRBV7-9	TRBJ2-5	17